This T cell receptor (beta chain) originates from a study of T cell responses to AZD1222 COVID-19 vaccine. Assay: immunoSEQ multiplex PCR; the TCRdb copy retains only in-frame clones and omits some. Among fewer than 200,000 clones listed, roughly nine tenths were seen once. Trimming shortened V by 3 bases and J by 0 bases, and 8 bases separated the two germline ends. The CDR3 contains 14 residues. Germline loops: CDR1 LNHNV, CDR2 YYDKDF (reference sequence). The rearrangement uses TRBV15 and TRBJ1-1, with D tentatively TRBD1 (5 bases). The TCR sequence derives from an adult in good health. The sequenced sample was peripheral blood, obtained on day 0 of AZD1222 vaccination. The CDR3 spells CATSRGTVNTEAFF. CDR3 DNA sequence: TGTGCCACCAGCAGGGGGACGGTGAACACTGAAGCTTTCTTT.